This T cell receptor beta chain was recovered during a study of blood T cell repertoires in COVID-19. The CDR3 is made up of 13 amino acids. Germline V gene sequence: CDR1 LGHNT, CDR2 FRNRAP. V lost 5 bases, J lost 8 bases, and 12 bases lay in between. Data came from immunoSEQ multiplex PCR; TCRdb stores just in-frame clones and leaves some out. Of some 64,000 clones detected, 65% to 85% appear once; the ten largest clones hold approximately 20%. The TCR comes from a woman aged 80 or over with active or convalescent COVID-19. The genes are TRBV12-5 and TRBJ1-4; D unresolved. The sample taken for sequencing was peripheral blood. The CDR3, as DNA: TGTGCTAGTGGTCCTGGTAGAGGGGAAAAACTGTTTTTT. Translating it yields CASGPGRGEKLFF.